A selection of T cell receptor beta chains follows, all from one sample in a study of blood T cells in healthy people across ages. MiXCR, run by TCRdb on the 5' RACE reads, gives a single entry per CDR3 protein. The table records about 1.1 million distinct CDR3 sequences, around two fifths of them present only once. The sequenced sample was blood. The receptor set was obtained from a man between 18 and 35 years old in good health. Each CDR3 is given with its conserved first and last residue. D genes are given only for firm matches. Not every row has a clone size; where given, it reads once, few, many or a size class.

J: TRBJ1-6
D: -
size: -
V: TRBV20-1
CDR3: CSARTGSYNSPLHF
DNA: TGCAGTGCTAGGACAGGCTCCTATAATTCACCCCTCCACTTT

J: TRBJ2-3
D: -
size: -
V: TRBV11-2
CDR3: CASSFPEGPTDAQYF
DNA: TGTGCCAGCAGCTTTCCAGAGGGTCCCACAGATGCGCAGTATTTT

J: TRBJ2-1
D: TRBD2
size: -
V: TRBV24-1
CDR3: CATSDFAGDPYKEQFF
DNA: TGTGCCACCAGTGATTTTGCGGGGGATCCATACAAGGAGCAGTTCTTC

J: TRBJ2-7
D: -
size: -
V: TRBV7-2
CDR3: CASTPGGLATYEQYF
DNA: TGTGCCAGCACCCCAGGAGGGCTAGCAACCTACGAGCAGTACTTC

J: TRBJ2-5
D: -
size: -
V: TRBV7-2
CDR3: CASSRSGAPFVDNEQYF
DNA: TGTGCCAGCAGTCGGTCGGGGGCCCCCTTTGTGGACAATGAGCAGTACTTC

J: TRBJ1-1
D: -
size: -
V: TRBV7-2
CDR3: CASSLVQGMNTEAFF
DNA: TGTGCCAGCAGCTTGGTTCAGGGTATGAACACTGAAGCTTTCTTT

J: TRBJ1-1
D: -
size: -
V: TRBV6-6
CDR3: CASSYESTEAFF
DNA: TGTGCCAGCAGTTACGAGAGCACTGAAGCTTTCTTT

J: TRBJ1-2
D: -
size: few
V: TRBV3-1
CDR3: CASSQEGAYGYTF
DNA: TGTGCCAGCAGCCAAGAGGGGGCGTATGGCTACACCTTC

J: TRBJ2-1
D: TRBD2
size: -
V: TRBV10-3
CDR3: CVISDRERGGYNEQFF
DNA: TGTGTCATCAGTGATCGGGAGCGGGGCGGGTACAATGAGCAGTTCTTC

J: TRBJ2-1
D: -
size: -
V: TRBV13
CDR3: CASSSQAELIYEQFF
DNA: TGTGCCAGCAGCTCCCAGGCGGAGCTAATCTATGAGCAGTTCTTC

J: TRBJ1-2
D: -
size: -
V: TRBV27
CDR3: CASSPNPAGAHYGYTF
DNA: TGTGCCAGCAGTCCTAATCCGGCAGGGGCCCACTATGGCTACACCTTC

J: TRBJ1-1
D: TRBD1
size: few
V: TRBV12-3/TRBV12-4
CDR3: CASTPDRVNTEAFF
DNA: TGTGCCAGCACTCCTGACAGGGTAAACACTGAAGCTTTCTTT

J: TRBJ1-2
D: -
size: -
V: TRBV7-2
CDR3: CASSLANLGQGGNGYTF
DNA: TGTGCCAGCAGCCTAGCAAACTTAGGGCAGGGCGGAAATGGCTACACCTTC

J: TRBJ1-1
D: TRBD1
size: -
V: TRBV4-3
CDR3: CASSRGGQPNTEAFF
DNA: TGCGCCAGCAGCCGAGGGGGACAGCCGAACACTGAAGCTTTCTTT

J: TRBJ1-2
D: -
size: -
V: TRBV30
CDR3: CAWSNPGVEVRGRGYTF
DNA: TGTGCCTGGAGTAACCCGGGGGTCGAAGTTCGAGGAAGAGGCTACACCTTC

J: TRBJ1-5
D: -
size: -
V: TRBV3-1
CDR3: CASSQDQFCGGQSNQPQHF
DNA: TGTGCCAGCAGCCAAGATCAATTTTGTGGGGGGCAAAGCAATCAGCCCCAGCATTTT

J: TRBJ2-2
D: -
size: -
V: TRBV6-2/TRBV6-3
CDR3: CASSYGQTRELFF
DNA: TGTGCCAGCAGCTACGGACAGACAAGGGAGCTGTTTTTT

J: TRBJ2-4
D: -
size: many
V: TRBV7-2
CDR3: CASSLELAKNIQYF
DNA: TGTGCCAGCAGCTTAGAATTAGCCAAAAACATTCAGTACTTC

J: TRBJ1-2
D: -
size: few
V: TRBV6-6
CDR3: CASSWDGGVMYGYTF
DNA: TGTGCCAGCAGTTGGGACGGGGGAGTAATGTATGGCTACACCTTC

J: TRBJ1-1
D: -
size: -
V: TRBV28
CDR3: CASTAGEGAFF
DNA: TGTGCCAGCACCGCAGGCGAGGGAGCTTTCTTT

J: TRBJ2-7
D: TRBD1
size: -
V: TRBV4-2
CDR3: CASSPTTWGFRDRGTYEQYF
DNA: TGTGCCAGCAGCCCCACGACATGGGGATTTCGGGACAGGGGGACCTACGAGCAGTACTTC

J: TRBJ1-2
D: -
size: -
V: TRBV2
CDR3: CASRRGSYGYTF
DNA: TGTGCCAGCAGAAGGGGAAGTTATGGCTACACCTTC

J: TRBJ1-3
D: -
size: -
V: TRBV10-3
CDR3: CAVTEGVDTIYF
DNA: TGTGCCGTGACGGAGGGGGTTGACACCATATATTTT

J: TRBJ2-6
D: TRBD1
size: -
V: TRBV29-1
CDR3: CSIGDRAGANVLTF
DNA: TGCAGCATTGGTGACAGGGCTGGGGCCAACGTCCTGACTTTC

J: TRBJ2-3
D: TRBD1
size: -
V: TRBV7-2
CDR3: CASSTSGTGPTDTQYF
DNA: TGTGCCAGCAGCACATCCGGGACAGGGCCCACAGATACGCAGTATTTT

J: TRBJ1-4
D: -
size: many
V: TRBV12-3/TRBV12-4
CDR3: CASSLGGREKLFF
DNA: TGTGCCAGCAGCTTAGGGGGACGGGAAAAACTGTTTTTT

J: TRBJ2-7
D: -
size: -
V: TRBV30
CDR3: CAWSRRDGLHEQYF
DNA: TGTGCCTGGAGCCGCCGGGATGGGCTCCACGAGCAGTACTTC

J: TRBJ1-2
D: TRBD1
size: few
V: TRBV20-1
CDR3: CSAGLDREYGYTF
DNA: TGCAGTGCTGGGTTGGACAGGGAATATGGCTACACCTTC

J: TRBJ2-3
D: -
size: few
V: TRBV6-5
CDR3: CASRTRLEGSDTQYF
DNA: TGTGCCAGCAGAACGCGGCTAGAAGGTTCAGATACGCAGTATTTT

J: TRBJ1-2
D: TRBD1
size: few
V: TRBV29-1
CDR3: CSVEDRTGGYTF
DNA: TGCAGCGTTGAAGATCGGACAGGAGGCTACACCTTC

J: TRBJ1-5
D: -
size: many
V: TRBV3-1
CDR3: CASSPTDGSNQPQHF
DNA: TGTGCCAGCAGCCCCACGGATGGTAGCAATCAGCCCCAGCATTTT

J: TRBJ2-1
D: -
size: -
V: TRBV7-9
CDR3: CASSFGAGYNEQFF
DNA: TGTGCCAGCAGCTTTGGGGCGGGGTACAATGAGCAGTTCTTC

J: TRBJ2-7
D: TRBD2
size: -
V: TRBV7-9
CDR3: CASSSAGGYTYEQYF
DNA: TGTGCCAGCAGCTCGGCGGGGGGATATACCTACGAGCAGTACTTC

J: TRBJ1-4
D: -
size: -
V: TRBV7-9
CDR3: CASTPGGNNEKLFF
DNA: TGTGCCAGCACCCCCGGGGGGAATAATGAAAAACTGTTTTTT

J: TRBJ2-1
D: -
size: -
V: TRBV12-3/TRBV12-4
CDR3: CASTPEGNLSEQFF
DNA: TGTGCCAGCACCCCGGAGGGGAACTTGAGTGAGCAGTTCTTC

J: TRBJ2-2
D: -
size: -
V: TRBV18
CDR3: CASSPQGTGTGELFF
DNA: TGTGCCAGCTCACCACAGGGAACCGGCACCGGGGAGCTGTTTTTT

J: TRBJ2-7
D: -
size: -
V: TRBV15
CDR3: CATRGGTYNEQYF
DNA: TGTGCCACCCGGGGCGGGACCTACAATGAGCAGTACTTC

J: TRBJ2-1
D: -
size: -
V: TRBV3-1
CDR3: CAGSHVEETQFF
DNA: TGTGCCGGCAGCCACGTAGAAGAGACCCAGTTCTTC

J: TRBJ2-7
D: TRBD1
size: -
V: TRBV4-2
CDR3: CASSQPRDSYEQYF
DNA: TGTGCCAGCAGCCAACCCCGGGACAGCTACGAGCAGTACTTC

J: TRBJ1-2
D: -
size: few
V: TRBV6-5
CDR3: CASRAPTDYGYTF
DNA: TGTGCCAGCAGAGCACCGACGGATTATGGCTACACCTTC

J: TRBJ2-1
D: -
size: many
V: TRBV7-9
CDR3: CASSLGLGNEQFF
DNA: TGTGCCAGCAGCTTAGGTCTTGGCAATGAGCAGTTCTTC

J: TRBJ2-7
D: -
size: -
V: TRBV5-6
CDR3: CASSSRHGAYEQYF
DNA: TGTGCCAGCAGCAGTAGACACGGAGCCTACGAGCAGTACTTC

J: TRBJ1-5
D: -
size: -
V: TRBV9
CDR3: CASSVAQNQPQHF
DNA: TGTGCCAGCAGCGTAGCCCAAAATCAGCCCCAGCATTTT

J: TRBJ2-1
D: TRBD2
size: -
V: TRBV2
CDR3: CASRRTSGGIDNEQFF
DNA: TGTGCCAGCAGACGGACTAGCGGGGGGATTGACAATGAGCAGTTCTTC

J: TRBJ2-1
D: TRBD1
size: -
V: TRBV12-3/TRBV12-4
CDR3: CASSERQGRYNEQFF
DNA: TGTGCCAGCAGCGAAAGACAGGGGAGATACAATGAGCAGTTCTTC

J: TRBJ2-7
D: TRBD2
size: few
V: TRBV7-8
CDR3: CASSLGLAGPYEQYF
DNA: TGTGCCAGCAGCTTAGGACTAGCGGGGCCCTACGAGCAGTACTTC